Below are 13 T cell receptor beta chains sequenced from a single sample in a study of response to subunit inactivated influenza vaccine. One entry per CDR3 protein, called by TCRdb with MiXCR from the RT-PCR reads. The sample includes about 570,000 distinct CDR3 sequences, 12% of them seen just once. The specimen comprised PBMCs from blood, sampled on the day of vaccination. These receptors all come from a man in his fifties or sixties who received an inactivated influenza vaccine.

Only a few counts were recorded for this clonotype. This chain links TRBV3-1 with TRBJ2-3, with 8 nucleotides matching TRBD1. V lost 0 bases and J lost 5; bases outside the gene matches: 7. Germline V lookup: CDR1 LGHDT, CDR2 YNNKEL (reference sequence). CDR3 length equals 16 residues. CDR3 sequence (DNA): TGTGCCAGCAGCCAAGAAGGACAGGGTCCCCGAGATACGCAGTATTTT. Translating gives CASSQEGQGPRDTQYF.

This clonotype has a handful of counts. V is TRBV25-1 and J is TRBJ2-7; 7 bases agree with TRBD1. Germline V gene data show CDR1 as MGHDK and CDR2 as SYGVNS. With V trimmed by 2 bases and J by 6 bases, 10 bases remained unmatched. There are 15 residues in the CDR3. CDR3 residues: CASSEVRTGLSEQYF. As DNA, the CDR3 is TGTGCCAGCAGTGAAGTCAGGACAGGTCTTAGCGAGCAGTACTTC.

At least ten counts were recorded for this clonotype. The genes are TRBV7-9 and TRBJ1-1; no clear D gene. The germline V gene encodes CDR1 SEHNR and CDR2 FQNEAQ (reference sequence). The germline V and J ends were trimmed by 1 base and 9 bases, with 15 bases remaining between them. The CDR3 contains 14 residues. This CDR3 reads CASSLVSSGGQAFF. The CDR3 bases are TGTGCCAGCAGCTTAGTATCCTCCGGAGGGCAAGCTTTCTTT.

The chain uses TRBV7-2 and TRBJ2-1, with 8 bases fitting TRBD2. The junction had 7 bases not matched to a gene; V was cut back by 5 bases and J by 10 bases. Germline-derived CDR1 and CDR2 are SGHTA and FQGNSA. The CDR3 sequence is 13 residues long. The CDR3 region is CASSRGIAGEQFF. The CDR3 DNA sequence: TGTGCCAGCAGCAGGGGAATAGCGGGAGAGCAGTTCTTC.

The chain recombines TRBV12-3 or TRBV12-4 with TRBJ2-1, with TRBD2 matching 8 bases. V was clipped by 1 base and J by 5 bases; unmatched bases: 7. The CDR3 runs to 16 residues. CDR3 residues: CASSLEGREANNEQFF. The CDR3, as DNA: TGTGCCAGCAGTTTAGAAGGGCGGGAGGCTAACAATGAGCAGTTCTTC.

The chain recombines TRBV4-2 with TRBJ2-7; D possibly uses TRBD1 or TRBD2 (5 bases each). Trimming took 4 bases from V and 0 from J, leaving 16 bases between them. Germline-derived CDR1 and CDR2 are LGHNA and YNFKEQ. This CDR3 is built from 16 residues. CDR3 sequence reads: CASSPQGPQSSYEQYF. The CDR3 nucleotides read TGTGCCAGCAGCCCCCAGGGACCCCAGAGCTCCTACGAGCAGTACTTC.

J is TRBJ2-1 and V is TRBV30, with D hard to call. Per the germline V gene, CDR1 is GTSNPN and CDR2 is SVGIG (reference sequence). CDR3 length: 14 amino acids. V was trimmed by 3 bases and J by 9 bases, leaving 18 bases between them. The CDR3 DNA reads TGTGCCTGGAGGGGAAAAGCCTCATCTCTTGAGCAGTTCTTC. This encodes CAWRGKASSLEQFF.

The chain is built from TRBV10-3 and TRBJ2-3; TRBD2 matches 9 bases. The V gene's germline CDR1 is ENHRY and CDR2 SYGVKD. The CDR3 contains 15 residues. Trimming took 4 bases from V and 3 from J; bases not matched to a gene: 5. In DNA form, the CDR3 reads TGTGCCATCAGTGCTGCGGGAGGGCCTACAGATACGCAGTATTTT. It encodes CAISAAGGPTDTQYF.

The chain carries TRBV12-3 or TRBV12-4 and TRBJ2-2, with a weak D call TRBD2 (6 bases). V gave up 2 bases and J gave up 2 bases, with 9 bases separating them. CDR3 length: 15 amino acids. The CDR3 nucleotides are TGTGCCAGCAGTTTATGGGAGGTTAACACCGGGGAGCTGTTTTTT. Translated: CASSLWEVNTGELFF.

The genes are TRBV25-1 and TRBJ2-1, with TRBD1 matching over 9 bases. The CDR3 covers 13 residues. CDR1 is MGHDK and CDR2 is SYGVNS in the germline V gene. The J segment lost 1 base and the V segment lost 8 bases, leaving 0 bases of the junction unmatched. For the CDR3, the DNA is TGTGCCAGCGGGACAGGGTCCTACAATGAGCAGTTCTTC. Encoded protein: CASGTGSYNEQFF.

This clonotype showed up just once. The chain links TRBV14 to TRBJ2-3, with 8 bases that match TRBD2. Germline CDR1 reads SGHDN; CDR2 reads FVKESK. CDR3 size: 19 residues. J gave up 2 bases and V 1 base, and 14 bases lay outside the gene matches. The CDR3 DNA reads TGTGCCAGCAGCCAAGCAAGCGGGAGCCTCCAACCGTACACAGATACGCAGTATTTT. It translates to CASSQASGSLQPYTDTQYF. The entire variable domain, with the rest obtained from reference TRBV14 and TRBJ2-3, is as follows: EAGVTQFPSHSVIEKGQTVTLRCDPISGHDNLYWYRRVMGKEIKFLLHFVKESKQDESGMPNNRFLAERTGGTYSTLKVQPAELEDSGVYFCASSQASGSLQPYTDTQYFGPGTRLTVL.

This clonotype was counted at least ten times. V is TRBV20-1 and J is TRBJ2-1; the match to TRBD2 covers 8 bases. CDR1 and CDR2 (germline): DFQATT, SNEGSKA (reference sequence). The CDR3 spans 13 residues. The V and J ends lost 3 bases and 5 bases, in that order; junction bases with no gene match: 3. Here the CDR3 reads CSASGGGNNEQFF. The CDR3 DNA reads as TGCAGTGCTAGCGGGGGGGGGAACAATGAGCAGTTCTTC.

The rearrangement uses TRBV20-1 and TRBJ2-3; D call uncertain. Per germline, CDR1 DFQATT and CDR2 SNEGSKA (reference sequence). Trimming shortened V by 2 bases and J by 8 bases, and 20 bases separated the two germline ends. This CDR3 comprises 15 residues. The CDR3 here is CSARRSAILPGTQYF. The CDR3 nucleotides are TGCAGTGCTAGAAGGAGCGCTATACTACCGGGTACGCAGTATTTT.